Listed here are 2 T cell receptor beta chains from one sample, sequenced in a study of blood T cell repertoires in COVID-19. TCRdb keeps only in-frame clones here, not all; method: immunoSEQ multiplex PCR. The repertoire holds 140,000 to 150,000 clones, approximately 86% seen once, with approximately 0.95% in the top ten. The sequenced material came from peripheral blood. These receptors were collected from a woman aged 45-60 years with acute or convalescent COVID-19.

V and J are TRBV5-6 and TRBJ2-7, with 9 positions matching TRBD2. CDR1 and CDR2 from the germline V gene are SGHDT and YYEEEE. The CDR3 has 15 amino acids. J was trimmed by 7 bases and V by 4 bases; bases with no gene match: 12. This CDR3 is CASSPGGSGGWEQYF. DNA for the CDR3: TGTGCCAGCAGCCCCGGGGGTAGCGGGGGTTGGGAGCAGTACTTC.

The chain employs TRBV6-5 and TRBJ2-3, with a possible D match to TRBD2 (5 bases). This CDR3 spans 16 amino acids. Germline V CDR1 and CDR2: MNHEY, SVGAGI. V dropped 2 bases and J dropped 0 bases, with 12 bases sitting between them. DNA of the CDR3: TGTGCCAGCAGTTACGCCGGGGTGTTAAGCACAGATACGCAGTATTTT. This codes for CASSYAGVLSTDTQYF.